The sequence of this TCR beta chain was determined in a study of OX40 agonist ivuxolimab in advanced cancers. TCRdb keeps only in-frame clones here, not all; method: immunoSEQ multiplex PCR. The sample lists 130,000 or so clones, around nine tenths occurring once. CDR1 is MNHEY and CDR2 is SVGAGI in the germline V gene. The CDR3 contains 14 residues. V was clipped by 2 bases and J by 4 bases; unmatched bases: 2. V and J are TRBV6-5 and TRBJ2-7; 10 nucleotides agree with TRBD1. The sample in question was CD4+ or CD8+ T cells sorted from blood, obtained in a trial of the OX40 agonist ivuxolimab. The receptor's source is an adult with an advanced solid tumor such as melanoma, head and neck, liver or kidney cancer. CDR3 sequence reads: CASSYDRGHYEQYF. The CDR3 DNA reads as TGTGCCAGCAGTTACGACAGGGGGCATTACGAGCAGTACTTC.